These T cell receptor beta chains were read from a single sample in a study of identical twins. MiXCR, applied by TCRdb to the 5' RACE reads, yields one record per CDR3 protein. The table records hundreds of thousands of distinct CDR3 sequences, roughly 12% of them present only once. This sample was shared with a second study, whose subject was yellow fever vaccine responses in identical twins.

Material for sequencing was PBMCs. Every receptor here comes from a woman aged 18-29 years in good health. The CDR3 runs from the conserved cysteine through the conserved F or W. Fields, in order: V gene, clone size, J gene, D gene, CDR3 protein, CDR3 DNA. D genes are given only for firm matches. Clone size is shown for a subset of rows, as once, few, many or a class of expanded clone.

v_gene: TRBV7-9; abundance: few; j_gene: TRBJ2-5; d_gene: -; CDR3aa: CASSLGLGAQETQYF; CDR3nt: TGTGCCAGCAGCTTAGGTCTAGGAGCACAAGAGACCCAGTACTTC
v_gene: TRBV7-9; abundance: -; j_gene: TRBJ2-7; d_gene: -; CDR3aa: CASRGFRTYEQYF; CDR3nt: TGTGCCAGCAGGGGATTTAGGACCTACGAGCAGTACTTC
v_gene: TRBV15; abundance: -; j_gene: TRBJ2-2; d_gene: -; CDR3aa: CATSGQSNTGELFF; CDR3nt: TGTGCCACCAGCGGGCAGTCGAACACCGGGGAGCTGTTTTTT
v_gene: TRBV20-1; abundance: few; j_gene: TRBJ2-5; d_gene: TRBD2; CDR3aa: CSAEGLAGDETQYF; CDR3nt: TGCAGTGCCGAGGGACTAGCGGGAGATGAGACCCAGTACTTC
v_gene: TRBV19; abundance: -; j_gene: TRBJ1-5; d_gene: -; CDR3aa: CASSISAGSVGGNQPQHF; CDR3nt: TGTGCCAGTAGTATCTCCGCAGGGAGCGTGGGGGGCAATCAGCCCCAGCATTTT
v_gene: TRBV4-1; abundance: -; j_gene: TRBJ2-7; d_gene: TRBD1; CDR3aa: CASSQARQGGREQYF; CDR3nt: TGCGCCAGCAGCCAAGCGCGACAGGGGGGAAGAGAGCAGTACTTC
v_gene: TRBV10-1; abundance: few; j_gene: TRBJ2-1; d_gene: TRBD2; CDR3aa: CASSGPSGYNEQFF; CDR3nt: TGCGCCAGCAGTGGTCCTAGCGGCTACAATGAGCAGTTCTTC
v_gene: TRBV6-1; abundance: -; j_gene: TRBJ2-6; d_gene: -; CDR3aa: CASRPGAQANVLTF; CDR3nt: TGTGCCAGCAGGCCAGGGGCACAGGCCAACGTCCTGACTTTC
v_gene: TRBV9; abundance: -; j_gene: TRBJ2-2; d_gene: -; CDR3aa: CASSPRMTLTGELFF; CDR3nt: TGTGCCAGCAGCCCCCGAATGACGTTAACCGGGGAGCTGTTTTTT
v_gene: TRBV14; abundance: -; j_gene: TRBJ2-3; d_gene: -; CDR3aa: CASSQQGISTDTQYF; CDR3nt: TGTGCCAGCAGCCAGCAGGGGATTAGCACAGATACGCAGTATTTT
v_gene: TRBV5-5; abundance: -; j_gene: TRBJ2-1; d_gene: TRBD2; CDR3aa: CASSNGLAGGGEQFF; CDR3nt: TGTGCCAGCAGCAACGGACTAGCGGGAGGGGGTGAGCAGTTCTTC
v_gene: TRBV20-1; abundance: few; j_gene: TRBJ2-1; d_gene: -; CDR3aa: CSAPRGGGREQFF; CDR3nt: TGCAGTGCTCCGAGGGGGGGAGGGCGTGAGCAGTTCTTC
v_gene: TRBV9; abundance: -; j_gene: TRBJ2-7; d_gene: TRBD2; CDR3aa: CASSVTSDSSYEQYF; CDR3nt: TGTGCCAGCAGCGTAACTAGCGACAGCTCCTACGAGCAGTACTTC
v_gene: TRBV12-3/TRBV12-4; abundance: many; j_gene: TRBJ1-3; d_gene: -; CDR3aa: CATVPSGNTIYF; CDR3nt: TGTGCCACAGTCCCCTCTGGAAACACCATATATTTT
v_gene: TRBV28; abundance: -; j_gene: TRBJ2-1; d_gene: -; CDR3aa: CASSPRERQYNEQFF; CDR3nt: TGTGCCAGCAGTCCCCGAGAAAGACAGTACAATGAGCAGTTCTTC
v_gene: TRBV9; abundance: -; j_gene: TRBJ2-5; d_gene: TRBD2; CDR3aa: CASSPFAGRAGGPGKQETQYF; CDR3nt: TGTGCCAGCAGCCCATTTGCGGGGCGAGCGGGGGGGCCAGGGAAACAAGAGACCCAGTACTTC
v_gene: TRBV10-3; abundance: -; j_gene: TRBJ2-6; d_gene: -; CDR3aa: CAISENPGANVLTF; CDR3nt: TGTGCCATCAGTGAAAACCCTGGGGCCAACGTCCTGACTTTC
v_gene: TRBV3-1; abundance: many; j_gene: TRBJ2-1; d_gene: TRBD2; CDR3aa: CASSQGGASGRSYNEQFF; CDR3nt: TGTGCCAGCAGCCAAGGAGGGGCTAGCGGGAGGTCTTACAATGAGCAGTTCTTC
v_gene: TRBV28; abundance: few; j_gene: TRBJ1-2; d_gene: TRBD1; CDR3aa: CASSFQRDSYGYTF; CDR3nt: TGTGCCAGCAGTTTCCAGCGGGACAGCTATGGCTACACCTTC
v_gene: TRBV7-8; abundance: few; j_gene: TRBJ1-1; d_gene: -; CDR3aa: CASSLTAPEAFF; CDR3nt: TGTGCCAGCAGCCTGACAGCCCCCGAAGCTTTCTTT
v_gene: TRBV7-9; abundance: many; j_gene: TRBJ2-1; d_gene: -; CDR3aa: CASSQEYNEQFF; CDR3nt: TGTGCCAGCAGCCAAGAATACAATGAGCAGTTCTTC
v_gene: TRBV12-3/TRBV12-4; abundance: few; j_gene: TRBJ1-5; d_gene: -; CDR3aa: CASSLKGYQPQHF; CDR3nt: TGTGCCAGCAGTTTAAAGGGGTACCAGCCCCAGCATTTT
v_gene: TRBV7-9; abundance: many; j_gene: TRBJ2-7; d_gene: TRBD1; CDR3aa: CASSLAGGNEQYF; CDR3nt: TGTGCCAGCAGCTTAGCAGGGGGCAACGAGCAGTACTTC
v_gene: TRBV11-2; abundance: few; j_gene: TRBJ2-5; d_gene: -; CDR3aa: CASSLYPGPEAETQYF; CDR3nt: TGTGCCAGCAGCTTATATCCGGGCCCCGAGGCGGAGACCCAGTACTTC
v_gene: TRBV10-2; abundance: many; j_gene: TRBJ1-2; d_gene: -; CDR3aa: CASSERTEIYGYTF; CDR3nt: TGCGCCAGCAGTGAAAGGACAGAAATCTATGGCTACACCTTC
v_gene: TRBV12-3/TRBV12-4; abundance: -; j_gene: TRBJ2-5; d_gene: TRBD2; CDR3aa: CASSFGGGPQETQYF; CDR3nt: TGTGCCAGCAGTTTTGGGGGAGGGCCACAAGAGACCCAGTACTTC
v_gene: TRBV5-6; abundance: few; j_gene: TRBJ2-5; d_gene: -; CDR3aa: CASSLAGAAQETQYF; CDR3nt: TGTGCCAGCAGCTTGGCCGGGGCAGCACAAGAGACCCAGTACTTC
v_gene: TRBV12-5; abundance: -; j_gene: TRBJ2-1; d_gene: TRBD2; CDR3aa: CASGLPTSGDYNEQFF; CDR3nt: TGTGCTAGTGGTCTCCCGACTAGCGGGGACTACAATGAGCAGTTCTTC
v_gene: TRBV10-3; abundance: few; j_gene: TRBJ2-1; d_gene: -; CDR3aa: CAISASSSNEQFF; CDR3nt: TGTGCCATCAGTGCGTCCAGCTCCAATGAGCAGTTCTTC
v_gene: TRBV29-1; abundance: few; j_gene: TRBJ2-5; d_gene: TRBD1; CDR3aa: CSGSTGGLTKETQYF; CDR3nt: TGCAGCGGATCGACAGGGGGACTCACTAAAGAGACCCAGTACTTC
v_gene: TRBV20-1; abundance: -; j_gene: TRBJ1-4; d_gene: -; CDR3aa: CSAREGSNEKLFF; CDR3nt: TGCAGTGCTAGAGAGGGCTCTAATGAAAAACTGTTTTTT
v_gene: TRBV27; abundance: many; j_gene: TRBJ1-5; d_gene: -; CDR3aa: CASSSSIIGGQPQHF; CDR3nt: TGTGCCAGCAGTTCATCTATTATCGGTGGACAGCCCCAGCATTTT
v_gene: TRBV28; abundance: -; j_gene: TRBJ2-3; d_gene: -; CDR3aa: CASSKDSDGTDTQYF; CDR3nt: TGTGCCAGCAGTAAGGACAGTGATGGCACAGATACGCAGTATTTT
v_gene: TRBV29-1; abundance: -; j_gene: TRBJ1-6; d_gene: -; CDR3aa: CSVEGVVIVPLHF; CDR3nt: TGCAGCGTTGAAGGGGTGGTCATCGTACCCCTCCACTTT
v_gene: TRBV7-9; abundance: few; j_gene: TRBJ2-2; d_gene: TRBD1; CDR3aa: CASSLAWTGNTGELFF; CDR3nt: TGTGCCAGCAGCTTAGCTTGGACAGGGAACACCGGGGAGCTGTTTTTT
v_gene: TRBV24-1; abundance: -; j_gene: TRBJ2-3; d_gene: TRBD2; CDR3aa: CATSEGLAGDTDTQYF; CDR3nt: TGTGCCACCAGTGAGGGACTAGCGGGGGACACAGATACGCAGTATTTT
v_gene: TRBV2; abundance: many; j_gene: TRBJ1-2; d_gene: -; CDR3aa: CASSEEQGDNYGYTF; CDR3nt: TGTGCCAGCAGTGAAGAACAGGGAGATAACTATGGCTACACCTTC
v_gene: TRBV7-3; abundance: many; j_gene: TRBJ2-7; d_gene: -; CDR3aa: CASSLTGASYEQYF; CDR3nt: TGTGCCAGCAGCTTAACAGGGGCCTCCTACGAGCAGTACTTC
v_gene: TRBV5-1; abundance: few; j_gene: TRBJ1-1; d_gene: -; CDR3aa: CASGLGGPTEAFF; CDR3nt: TGCGCCAGTGGCCTTGGAGGGCCCACTGAAGCTTTCTTT
v_gene: TRBV27; abundance: -; j_gene: TRBJ2-5; d_gene: TRBD1; CDR3aa: CATEDRVQETQYF; CDR3nt: TGTGCCACAGAAGACAGGGTCCAAGAGACCCAGTACTTC
v_gene: TRBV7-9; abundance: few; j_gene: TRBJ2-3; d_gene: TRBD2; CDR3aa: CASSLLAGVSTDTQYF; CDR3nt: TGTGCCAGCAGCTTATTAGCGGGAGTTAGCACAGATACGCAGTATTTT
v_gene: TRBV12-3/TRBV12-4; abundance: few; j_gene: TRBJ1-2; d_gene: -; CDR3aa: CASSLAQVNYGYTF; CDR3nt: TGTGCCAGCAGTTTAGCGCAAGTTAACTATGGCTACACCTTC
v_gene: TRBV20-1; abundance: -; j_gene: TRBJ1-2; d_gene: -; CDR3aa: CSATDESYGYTF; CDR3nt: TGCAGTGCCACGGATGAGTCCTATGGCTACACCTTC
v_gene: TRBV5-1; abundance: -; j_gene: TRBJ2-5; d_gene: TRBD1; CDR3aa: CASRPRTGEFQETQYF; CDR3nt: TGCGCCAGCAGACCCAGGACAGGGGAATTCCAAGAGACCCAGTACTTC
v_gene: TRBV12-3/TRBV12-4; abundance: many; j_gene: TRBJ2-1; d_gene: -; CDR3aa: CASTLSASSYNEQFF; CDR3nt: TGTGCCAGCACCCTGAGCGCCAGCTCCTACAATGAGCAGTTCTTC
v_gene: TRBV25-1; abundance: -; j_gene: TRBJ2-5; d_gene: -; CDR3aa: CASSEEGVTNPNQETQYF; CDR3nt: TGTGCCAGCAGTGAGGAAGGGGTAACCAACCCTAACCAAGAGACCCAGTACTTC
v_gene: TRBV7-8; abundance: few; j_gene: TRBJ2-5; d_gene: -; CDR3aa: CASSLTTYRKETQYF; CDR3nt: TGTGCCAGCAGCTTGACTACCTACAGGAAAGAGACCCAGTACTTC
v_gene: TRBV5-1; abundance: -; j_gene: TRBJ1-4; d_gene: -; CDR3aa: CASSRGAINGKLFF; CDR3nt: TGCGCCAGCAGCCGAGGGGCGATTAATGGGAAACTGTTTTTT
v_gene: TRBV27; abundance: few; j_gene: TRBJ1-1; d_gene: TRBD1; CDR3aa: CASSIRQGAEAFF; CDR3nt: TGTGCCAGCAGTATAAGACAGGGGGCTGAAGCTTTCTTT
v_gene: TRBV20-1; abundance: few; j_gene: TRBJ2-3; d_gene: TRBD1; CDR3aa: CSASPGQGDLGGTDTQYF; CDR3nt: TGCAGTGCTAGCCCGGGACAGGGCGACTTAGGCGGCACAGATACGCAGTATTTT
v_gene: TRBV2; abundance: -; j_gene: TRBJ2-5; d_gene: -; CDR3aa: CATSHLPETQYF; CDR3nt: TGTGCCACCTCACATCTCCCGGAGACCCAGTACTTC
v_gene: TRBV20-1; abundance: -; j_gene: TRBJ2-1; d_gene: TRBD2; CDR3aa: CSAVIPGLAGGSFGDEQFF; CDR3nt: TGCAGTGCTGTAATCCCGGGACTAGCGGGAGGATCATTTGGCGATGAGCAGTTCTTC
v_gene: TRBV7-2; abundance: -; j_gene: TRBJ2-7; d_gene: TRBD1; CDR3aa: CASSPDRVSSYEQYF; CDR3nt: TGTGCCAGCAGCCCCGACAGGGTTAGCTCCTACGAGCAGTACTTC